The T cell receptor beta chain described here comes from a study of cytomegalovirus exposure and HLA in healthy donors (dated by TCRdb to about 2017). Regarding the study in general: According to a later analysis, one platform produced both the 110 or so validation repertoires and the 720 or so repertoires of the first cohort. The study aimed to test whether signatures of past pathogen exposure could be identified by cataloging public T cell receptors. In addition to the first cohort of hundreds of subjects, a separate validation cohort of approximately 110 different subjects was used. To predict cytomegalovirus infection status, the study brought together high-throughput TCR immunosequencing, statistical association of individual TCRs with disease status, and machine learning. What the authors observed across the whole study: Subsequent analysis determined that TCRs grouped into clusters in the first cohort also showed a tendency toward co-occurrence across the 120 validation repertoires, and approximately 93% of cluster scores exceeded 0. A later analysis had no HLA typing for the validation cohort, so co-occurrence there was scored across all 110 or so repertoires. The study gave a list of roughly 150 TCR beta chains associated with cytomegalovirus. The authors suggested that the approach could potentially be generalized to other disease states and immunological phenotypes. Across donors, most TCR sequences were observed very rarely, whereas some public TCRs were present in many individuals. A few of the identified cytomegalovirus-associated TCR beta chains were confirmed in vitro to be specific for cytomegalovirus antigens. Cytomegalovirus status was reported to be diagnosed by the classifier with high specificity and sensitivity in both the original and validation cohorts.

Donors formed part of the validation cohort, which comprised about 130 subjects and was distinct from the first cohort of under 850 subjects. For this clone: What antigen it recognizes has not been identified. Base qualities are not provided; no much larger clone lies one nucleotide away.

Its CDR3 holds 18 amino acids, cysteine through phenylalanine. Left in the record is the CDR3 DNA by itself, 54 bases read in frame from the first base. Trimming costs V 4 bases and J 0 bases, and their ends lie 17 bases apart. CDR1 and CDR2, per the germline V gene, are SGDLS and YYNGEE. Libraries were built with the immunoSEQ multiplex PCR assay. The source study handled its data this way. To diagnose cytomegalovirus status from the catalog of TCR beta chain sequences, a statistical classification framework was built. What TCRdb holds here is the immuneACCESS table cut down to in-frame rearrangements. Part of the clones is not present; checked against another copy, under half of the missing clones reflect an unresolved V gene, and the others are unexplained. Clonal size and the V and J genes are those of that table, whereas D and trimming came from the DNA. Within this sample are 120,000 to 150,000 clones, with approximately 91% of them counted one time only. The ten largest clones capture about 0.75% of the sample.

In this chain, TRBV9 is recombined with TRBJ2-6; tentative D gene TRBD1, with 6 bases matching. This clonotype was obtained from a man between 18 and 35 years old in good health and CMV-seronegative. Sequencing was carried out using PBMCs. The CDR3 has the sequence CASSSRRTVPSGANVLTF. The DNA reads TGTGCCAGCAGCTCTCGACGGACAGTTCCCTCTGGGGCCAACGTCCTGACTTTC.